What follows are 20 T cell receptor beta chains derived from one specimen sequenced in a study of T cell repertoires in cytomegalovirus infection. TCRdb fed the reads into MiXCR, producing one record per CDR3 protein. The sample lists about 490,000 distinct CDR3 sequences, around a quarter occurring once. Specimen: PBMCs. The origin of the receptors is a human donor in good health (CMV status not recorded). Some clones in this sample may be carry-over from other donors' samples.

DNA of the CDR3: TGTGCCAGCAGCTTTGAACAGGGCCCGAAGGTCCAAGAGACCCAGTACTTC. The encoded protein is CASSFEQGPKVQETQYF. V gene TRBV5-5 combines with J gene TRBJ2-5; possibly TRBD1 for D (6 bases). The V and J ends lost 2 bases and 1 base respectively, with 18 bases between them. Germline V gene data show CDR1 as SGHKS and CDR2 as YYEKEE (reference sequence). The CDR3 runs to 17 residues.

Ten or more counts support this clonotype. The V gene is TRBV7-2, the J gene TRBJ2-3, with TRBD1 as a possible D gene (6 bases). Germline V gene sequence: CDR1 SGHTA, CDR2 FQGNSA. The CDR3 is 14 residues long. Trimming took 6 bases from V and 4 from J, leaving 14 bases between them. The CDR3 nucleotides read TGTGCCAGCAGTCTAGACAGGCATCCAGATACGCAGTATTTT. Amino acid sequence: CASSLDRHPDTQYF.

J is TRBJ1-2 and V is TRBV4-3; no clear D. In germline, CDR1 is LGHNA, CDR2 YSLEER. There are 14 residues in the CDR3. Between the trimmed V and J ends, which lost 0 bases and 2 bases, there was a span of 7 bases. CDR3 amino acids: CASSQDGENYGYTF. The CDR3 DNA reads TGCGCCAGCAGCCAAGATGGGGAGAACTATGGCTACACCTTC.

V usage is TRBV28 and J usage is TRBJ1-5; 8 positions agree with TRBD1. CDR1 is MDHEN and CDR2 is SYDVKM in the germline V gene. The CDR3 covers 15 residues. The ends lost 6 bases at V and 4 bases at J; junction bases unmatched: 8. The CDR3, as DNA: TGTGCCAGCAGCCTAACAGGGGGAGCAAATCAGCCCCAGCATTTT. Its translation is CASSLTGGANQPQHF.

This clonotype showed up many times. This sequence joins TRBV7-2 and TRBJ2-1, with 7 positions matching TRBD2. Trimming took 5 bases from V and 7 from J; bases not matched to a gene: 11. Germline V gives CDR1 SGHTA, CDR2 FQGNSA. The length of the CDR3 is 15 residues. CDR3 DNA sequence: TGTGCCAGCAGCCGGGACTACTCCCGGGGTAATGAGCAGTTCTTC. As protein: CASSRDYSRGNEQFF.

In its sample, this clonotype was seen a few times. The rearrangement joins TRBV12-5 to TRBJ2-3; D unclear. The CDR3 length is 17 residues. V was cut by 0 bases and J by 10 bases, with 23 bases left in between. Germline CDR1 LGHNT, CDR2 FRNRAP. The CDR3 DNA reads TGTGCTAGTGGTTTGGTACTTTCCGCGGAGCCTTCAGGACCGCAGTATTTT. It specifies CASGLVLSAEPSGPQYF.

This clonotype was found a few times. The chain has TRBV28 and TRBJ1-4; D may be TRBD1 (6 bases). Germline V gene data show CDR1 as MDHEN and CDR2 as SYDVKM. V lost 5 bases to trimming and J lost 4 bases, with 11 bases between them. The CDR3 sequence is 14 residues long. CDR3 in amino acids: CASSPDSLNEKLFF. CDR3 in DNA: TGTGCCAGCAGTCCGGACAGCCTTAATGAAAAACTGTTTTTT.

This clonotype was seen a handful of times. V is TRBV7-6 and J is TRBJ2-5; TRBD2 matches 14 bases. V was pared by 6 bases and J by 5 bases, with 14 bases of the junction left unmatched. The CDR3 extends over 18 amino acids. CDR1 and CDR2 from the germline V gene are SGHVS and FNYEAQ. This chain's CDR3 is CASSSGTSGRRGRETQYF. CDR3 DNA sequence: TGTGCCAGCAGTTCTGGGACTAGCGGGAGAAGGGGGAGGGAGACCCAGTACTTC.

This chain joins TRBV7-3 and TRBJ2-2; maybe TRBD1 (6 bases). CDR1 is SGHTA, CDR2 FQGTGA, per germline. The CDR3 has 13 residues. V lost 5 bases and J lost 6, with 10 bases in between. The CDR3 loop is CASSIPGAGELFF. CDR3 DNA: TGTGCCAGCAGCATACCAGGGGCCGGGGAGCTGTTTTTT.

This clonotype was seen a few times. The genes are TRBV27 and TRBJ2-1, with 9 positions matching TRBD2. The CDR3 has 17 amino acids. V lost 2 bases, J lost 2 bases, and 7 bases stayed unmatched. The germline gives CDR1 MNHEY, CDR2 SMNVEV (reference sequence). The CDR3: CASSLSGLALTYNEQFF. CDR3 nucleotide sequence: TGTGCCAGCAGTTTAAGCGGACTAGCGCTTACCTACAATGAGCAGTTCTTC.

The sample holds many counts of this clonotype. The CDR3 DNA sequence: TGTGCCAGCAGTTTATCTGGAGAGTACAATGAGCAGTTCTTC. Translated: CASSLSGEYNEQFF. V is TRBV12-3 or TRBV12-4 and J is TRBJ2-1; D is unresolved. The V end lost 2 bases, the J end lost 4 bases, and 9 bases lay between the germline ends. The CDR3 has 14 amino acids.

The V gene is TRBV24-1, the J gene TRBJ2-2, with 8 bases lining up with TRBD2. Germline assignment: CDR1 KGHDR and CDR2 SFDVKD. This CDR3 is built from 18 residues. V dropped 3 bases and J dropped 0; count of bases not matched to a gene: 8. The CDR3 bases are TGTGCCACCAGTGATAATCCGCGGGGGGTCCCGAACACCGGGGAGCTGTTTTTT. Protein sequence: CATSDNPRGVPNTGELFF.

The gene calls are TRBV19 and TRBJ2-5; 10 positions agree with TRBD1. Germline loops: CDR1 LNHDA, CDR2 SQIVND (reference sequence). The CDR3 is 17 residues long. V lost 3 bases and J lost 2; bases outside the gene matches: 9. The CDR3: CASSMAPGQGRQETQYF. The CDR3 coding sequence is TGTGCCAGTAGTATGGCACCGGGACAGGGGCGGCAAGAGACCCAGTACTTC.

This chain links TRBV24-1 with TRBJ1-1; TRBD1 aligns across 7 bases. The CDR3 is 14 amino acids. Germline V gene sequence: CDR1 KGHDR, CDR2 SFDVKD. V was clipped by 11 bases and J by 4 bases; unmatched bases: 12. CDR3 in amino acids: CAMIIGGGGTEAFF. CDR3 DNA sequence: TGTGCCATGATAATAGGGGGCGGTGGCACTGAAGCTTTCTTT.

This clonotype was detected only a few times. J is TRBJ1-2 and V is TRBV11-2; no firm D call. V lost 4 bases, J lost 2 bases, and 11 bases lay in between. The CDR3 is made up of 14 amino acids. The germline V gene has CDR1 SGHAT and CDR2 FQNNGV. CDR3 loop: CASSSSDGNYGYTF. The CDR3 nucleotides read TGTGCCAGCAGCTCAAGCGACGGGAACTATGGCTACACCTTC.

V usage is TRBV7-4 and J usage is TRBJ2-3, with 13 positions matching TRBD2. This CDR3 is 18 amino acids long. The germline V gene has CDR1 SGHVT and CDR2 SQSDAQ. The J segment lost 2 bases and the V segment lost 1 base, leaving 6 bases of the junction unmatched. CDR3 sequence (DNA): TGTGCCAGCAGCTTAGAAGTACTAGCGGGAGGGGCCACAGATACGCAGTATTTT. This sequence encodes CASSLEVLAGGATDTQYF.

This chain uses TRBV6-1 with TRBJ1-1; maybe TRBD1 (6 bases). This CDR3 has 15 amino acids. V lost 7 bases and J 4 bases, leaving 19 bases between the germline ends. Germline CDR1 and CDR2: MNHNS and SASEGT. The CDR3 here is CASTESGVSGTEAFF. CDR3 nucleotide sequence: TGTGCCAGCACCGAGTCAGGGGTTAGCGGCACTGAAGCTTTCTTT.

This clonotype was recorded at least ten times. V usage is TRBV7-8 and J usage is TRBJ2-1; 10 bases are shared with TRBD2. This CDR3 contains 15 residues. Germline lookup yields CDR1 SGHVS and CDR2 FQNEAQ. Trimming removed 2 bases from V and 6 bases from J; junction bases left unmatched: 4. The CDR3 DNA is TGTGCCAGCAGCTTAATCGGGACTAGCGTCAATGAGCAGTTCTTC. Residues: CASSLIGTSVNEQFF.

This clonotype was seen only a few times. V gene TRBV27 combines with J gene TRBJ2-7; 9 nucleotides align to TRBD1. V lost 3 bases, J lost 7 bases, and 7 bases stayed unmatched. Looked up from germline, CDR1 is MNHEY and CDR2 is SMNVEV (reference sequence). The CDR3 is made up of 14 amino acids. CDR3 amino acids: CASSFRDRAKEQYF. The CDR3 DNA sequence: TGTGCCAGCAGTTTCCGGGACAGGGCGAAGGAGCAGTACTTC.

The rearrangement joins TRBV12-3 or TRBV12-4 to TRBJ1-2; TRBD1 might be the D (5 bases). V gave up 4 bases and J gave up 6 bases, with 18 bases separating them. This CDR3 is built from 15 residues. This CDR3 reads CASSSSQGSWDGYTF. In DNA form, the CDR3 reads TGTGCCAGCAGTTCATCCCAGGGCAGCTGGGATGGCTACACCTTC.